The 19 T cell receptor beta chains listed next were all sequenced from one sample in a study of long-term antiretroviral therapy in people with HIV. Researchers ran immunoSEQ v3.0 at survey level. Only in-frame clones appear in the TCRdb table, and some are missing; sequencing was by immunoSEQ multiplex PCR. The repertoire holds under 9,000 clones, around 80% seen once, with 16% in the top ten. The sequencing here drew on unsorted PBMCs, taken 0.1 years after starting antiretroviral therapy. The source is a middle-aged man with HIV.

The rearrangement links TRBV19 to TRBJ1-5; TRBD1 matches at 7 bases. The germline V gene has CDR1 LNHDA and CDR2 SQIVND (reference sequence). The CDR3 sequence is 12 residues long. Trimming took 8 bases from V and 4 from J; bases not matched to a gene: 2. This chain's CDR3 is CASGRGNQPQHF. The CDR3 coding sequence is TGTGCCAGTGGCAGGGGGAATCAGCCCCAGCATTTT.

The V gene is TRBV6-1, the J gene TRBJ2-7; D tentatively fits TRBD1 or TRBD2 (5 bases each). With 3 bases removed from V and 0 bases from J, the gap between germline ends came to 18 bases. The CDR3 has 17 residues. The germline V gene encodes CDR1 MNHNS and CDR2 SASEGT. CDR3 sequence: CASSDRGGGAFSYEQYF. CDR3 sequence (DNA): TGTGCCAGCAGTGACCGCGGTGGGGGTGCTTTCTCCTACGAGCAGTACTTC.

The chain employs TRBV9 and TRBJ1-2, with TRBD1 matching over 9 bases. The CDR3 runs to 15 residues. Looked up from germline, CDR1 is SGDLS and CDR2 is YYNGEE. After removal of 3 bases from V and 5 bases from J, the junction contained 8 bases not matched to a gene. The CDR3 protein is CASSAAGTGYYGYTF. In nucleotides, the CDR3 is TGTGCCAGCAGCGCCGCCGGGACAGGGTATTATGGCTACACCTTC.

V is TRBV29-1 and J is TRBJ2-3; TRBD2 agrees at 7 bases. Losses at the gene ends were 6 bases for V and 1 base for J; bases not matched to a gene: 7. The germline V gene has CDR1 SQVTM and CDR2 ANQGSEA. The CDR3 totals 14 residues. The CDR3 loop is CSVPVGGGTDTQYF. CDR3 DNA: TGCAGCGTCCCTGTGGGAGGGGGCACAGATACGCAGTATTTT.

V and J are TRBV7-3 and TRBJ2-7; possibly TRBD1 for D (6 bases). Per germline, CDR1 SGHTA and CDR2 FQGTGA. The CDR3 extends over 13 amino acids. The V and J ends lost 2 bases and 7 bases respectively, with 12 bases between them. CDR3 sequence reads: CASSLGTRFEQYF. The CDR3 bases are TGTGCCAGCAGCTTAGGGACACGGTTTGAGCAGTACTTC.

The J gene is TRBJ1-6, the V gene TRBV7-2; tentative D call: TRBD1 (6 bases). The germline V gene has CDR1 SGHTA and CDR2 FQGNSA. V lost 1 base and J 9 bases, leaving 13 bases between the germline ends. The CDR3 is made up of 15 amino acids. CDR3 protein: CASSLEQGRGSPLHF. DNA for the CDR3: TGTGCCAGCAGCTTAGAGCAGGGGCGAGGTTCACCCCTCCACTTT.

V usage is TRBV5-4 and J usage is TRBJ2-3; D tentatively fits TRBD1 or TRBD2 (6 bases each). CDR3 size: 14 residues. CDR1 is SGHNT, CDR2 YYREEE, per germline (reference sequence). The V end was cut by 0 bases, the J end by 5 bases, with 10 bases between. CDR3 amino acids: CASSLGGAGDTQYF. The DNA for the CDR3 is TGTGCCAGCAGCTTGGGGGGGGCGGGAGATACGCAGTATTTT.

The CDR3 DNA reads as TGTGCCAGCAGTTTACGTCCCCCGGCGGGGGGTTACTACGAGCAGTACTTC. This sequence encodes CASSLRPPAGGYYEQYF. The rearrangement links TRBV27 to TRBJ2-7; 8 bases map to TRBD2. The CDR3 loop spans 17 amino acids. The V gene end was trimmed by 2 bases and the J gene end by 3 bases; junction bases not matched to a gene: 12. Germline V lookup: CDR1 MNHEY, CDR2 SMNVEV (reference sequence).

This clone was counted between two and nine times. The rearrangement uses TRBV5-4 and TRBJ1-5; possible D gene TRBD1, 5 bases. Trimming took off 0 bases at V and 3 bases at J, with 7 bases between the two ends. The CDR3 runs 14 residues. CDR1 and CDR2 from the germline V gene are SGHNT and YYREEE (reference sequence). The CDR3 protein is CASSLGGINQPQHF. CDR3 nucleotide sequence: TGTGCCAGCAGCTTGGGGGGGATCAATCAGCCCCAGCATTTT.

The chain recombines TRBV14 with TRBJ2-7; D gene uncertain. There are 12 residues in the CDR3. V shed 1 base and J shed 4 bases, with 5 bases lying between them. Germline V CDR1 and CDR2: SGHDN, FVKESK. CDR3 DNA sequence: TGTGCCAGCAGCCAAGGCAGATACGAGCAGTACTTC. Protein sequence: CASSQGRYEQYF.

The V and J genes are TRBV28 and TRBJ2-7; 8 positions match TRBD2. The CDR3 is made up of 15 amino acids. Germline CDR1 MDHEN, CDR2 SYDVKM. The J segment lost 6 bases and the V segment lost 4 bases, leaving 11 bases of the junction unmatched. CDR3 region: CASSSASAGGREQYF. The CDR3 nucleotides are TGTGCCAGCAGTTCGGCCTCGGCGGGGGGACGCGAGCAGTACTTC.

The V and J genes are TRBV10-3 and TRBJ1-1; D gene uncertain. Between the trimmed V and J ends, which lost 6 bases and 6 bases, there was a span of 11 bases. The CDR3 has 12 amino acids. Per the germline V gene, CDR1 is ENHRY and CDR2 is SYGVKD. The DNA of the CDR3 is TGTGCCATCAGAGCGGAAGGAGCTGAAGCTTTCTTT. It yields the protein CAIRAEGAEAFF.

A few counts support this clone. The chain recombines TRBV18 with TRBJ2-7; possibly TRBD1 for D (6 bases). CDR3 length equals 16 residues. V dropped 4 bases and J dropped 1 base, with 17 bases sitting between them. CDR1 KGHSH and CDR2 LQKENI come from the germline V gene. The CDR3 loop is CASSLTQGDYSYEQYF. The CDR3 region has the DNA TGTGCCAGCTCACTGACACAGGGAGATTATTCCTACGAGCAGTACTTC.

V and J are TRBV27 and TRBJ1-2, with no clear D. V shed 2 bases and J shed 5 bases, with 9 bases lying between them. This CDR3 contains 13 residues. Germline assignment: CDR1 MNHEY and CDR2 SMNVEV (reference sequence). In nucleotides, the CDR3 is TGTGCCAGCAGTTTAGGGCAGCAATATGGCTACACCTTC. The encoded protein is CASSLGQQYGYTF.

The chain links TRBV6-6 to TRBJ2-5; TRBD1 agrees at 7 bases. This CDR3 is built from 14 residues. CDR1 MNHNY and CDR2 SVGAGI come from the germline V gene (reference sequence). J lost 5 bases, V lost 5 bases, and 8 bases had no gene match. This CDR3 reads CASSQPQGRETQYF. CDR3 sequence (DNA): TGTGCCAGCAGTCAACCACAGGGGCGGGAGACCCAGTACTTC.

V and J are TRBV5-4 and TRBJ2-3; no clear D gene. Germline CDR1 and CDR2: SGHNT and YYREEE (reference sequence). The CDR3 is 13 residues long. V was shortened by 4 bases and J by 0 bases, with 6 bases between the two germline ends. The CDR3 nucleotides are TGTGCCAGCAGCCTTACTAGCACAGATACGCAGTATTTT. Amino acids: CASSLTSTDTQYF.

This clone was found a few times. The rearrangement links TRBV30 to TRBJ1-1; no reliable D call. The germline V and J ends were trimmed by 3 bases and 0 bases, with 8 bases remaining between them. From germline, CDR1 is GTSNPN and CDR2 SVGIG (reference sequence). The CDR3 sequence is 13 residues long. CDR3 residues: CAWRELMNTEAFF. CDR3 nucleotide sequence: TGTGCCTGGAGGGAACTCATGAACACTGAAGCTTTCTTT.

In this sample, this clone is medium-sized (0.01 to 0.1%). The chain links TRBV10-2 to TRBJ2-2; 9 nucleotides align to TRBD1. Trimming took 6 bases from V and 6 from J; bases not matched to a gene: 17. The germline V gene encodes CDR1 WSHSY and CDR2 SAAADI. CDR3 size: 18 residues. As DNA, the CDR3 is TGCGCCAGCAGAGGCTCAAGGGCTACAGGGGGCGGGTCCGGGGAGCTGTTTTTT. It encodes CASRGSRATGGGSGELFF.

This rearrangement joins TRBV5-6 to TRBJ2-1, with 7 bases that match TRBD1. The trim removed 0 bases at V and 2 bases at J, leaving 2 bases unmatched. The CDR3 extends over 15 amino acids. Germline CDR1 SGHDT, CDR2 YYEEEE. The CDR3, as DNA: TGTGCCAGCAGCTTGGAAGGGGGCGCCTACAATGAGCAGTTCTTC. This gives the protein CASSLEGGAYNEQFF.